The next 25 T cell receptor beta chains were all read from a single sample in a study of blood T cells in healthy people across ages. A J-beta primer mix and a sample-barcoded 5' primer were used in a second PCR of roughly 6 to 12 cycles. TCRdb processed the 5' RACE reads anew with MiXCR; each CDR3 protein has one entry. Of about 680,000 distinct CDR3 sequences in the sample, 49% were seen once. Source material: blood. The receptors originated from a woman in her fifties or sixties in good health.

The chain links TRBV7-2 to TRBJ2-5; 7 bases match TRBD2. The CDR3 spans 15 residues. V trimming: 0 bases; J trimming: 2 bases; junction bases outside the gene matches: 3. CDR1 SGHTA and CDR2 FQGNSA come from the germline V gene. The CDR3 protein is CASSLARGSQETQYF. The CDR3 nucleotides read TGTGCCAGCAGCTTAGCGCGGGGGTCTCAAGAGACCCAGTACTTC.

The V and J genes are TRBV4-3 and TRBJ2-5; a weak D match, TRBD1 (5 bases). The V gene's germline CDR1 is LGHNA and CDR2 YSLEER. The CDR3 is 14 amino acids. The V end lost 2 bases, the J end lost 1 base, and 8 bases lay between the germline ends. The CDR3 DNA reads as TGCGCCAGCAGCCAATCGACAGCCCAAGAGACCCAGTACTTC. As protein: CASSQSTAQETQYF.

This clonotype was seen a few times. The V gene is TRBV20-1, the J gene TRBJ2-5, with TRBD1 as a possible D gene (6 bases). The germline V and J ends were trimmed by 3 bases and 1 base, with 21 bases remaining between them. Germline V gene lookup returns CDR1 DFQATT and CDR2 SNEGSKA (reference sequence). The CDR3 loop spans 17 amino acids. The CDR3 DNA reads TGCAGTGCTAGCTCCCCTTACGGGACATGGGGCCAAGAGACCCAGTACTTC. Translated: CSASSPYGTWGQETQYF.

The gene calls are TRBV6-2 or TRBV6-3 and TRBJ2-5; no clear D. Germline V gene sequence: CDR1 MNHEY, CDR2 SVGEGT. The CDR3 extends over 14 amino acids. V dropped 4 bases and J dropped 6 bases, with 15 bases sitting between them. CDR3 sequence reads: CASSFHTQRKTQYF. The CDR3 DNA reads as TGTGCCAGCAGTTTTCATACTCAGCGAAAGACCCAGTACTTC.

In DNA form, the CDR3 reads TGTGCCAGCAGCCAAGACAGTAGTGGCTACACCTTC. It codes for CASSQDSSGYTF. J is TRBJ1-2 and V is TRBV3-1; no clear D. The germline V gene encodes CDR1 LGHDT and CDR2 YNNKEL (reference sequence). The CDR3 sequence is 12 residues long. V dropped 0 bases and J dropped 7 bases, with 6 bases sitting between them.

The chain joins TRBV7-3 to TRBJ2-1; 12 bases align to TRBD2. The J segment lost 4 bases and the V segment lost 5 bases, leaving 9 bases of the junction unmatched. Germline V gives CDR1 SGHTA, CDR2 FQGTGA. The CDR3 covers 17 residues. This CDR3 is CASSRRLAGVAYNEQFF. The CDR3 DNA sequence: TGTGCCAGCAGCCGCCGACTAGCGGGAGTTGCTTACAATGAGCAGTTCTTC.

V and J are TRBV5-1 and TRBJ2-1; D may correspond to TRBD1 or TRBD2 (5 bases each). This CDR3 has 15 amino acids. Germline lookup yields CDR1 SGHRS and CDR2 YFSETQ. The germline V and J ends were trimmed by 0 bases and 7 bases, with 14 bases remaining between them. CDR3 nucleotides: TGCGCCAGCAGCTTGGGAGGGGCGGCCGTTAATGAGCAGTTCTTC. This encodes CASSLGGAAVNEQFF.

This clonotype was detected a few times. The rearrangement joins TRBV15 to TRBJ2-6, with D unresolved. Trimming removed 2 bases at V and 0 bases at J, with 8 bases between. This CDR3 comprises 16 residues. Germline loops: CDR1 LNHNV, CDR2 YYDKDF (reference sequence). In DNA, the CDR3 is TGTGCCACCAGCAGACCAGGTAGCTCTGGGGCCAACGTCCTGACTTTC. Its protein is CATSRPGSSGANVLTF.

The rearrangement links TRBV7-6 to TRBJ2-3; 16 positions match TRBD2. V gave up 5 bases and J gave up 0 bases; unmatched junction bases: 11. There are 20 residues in the CDR3. Germline V gives CDR1 SGHVS, CDR2 FNYEAQ. In DNA form, the CDR3 reads TGTGCCAGCAGCCTAGTTGGGACTAGCGGGAGGGATCCTAGCACAGATACGCAGTATTTT. Its protein product is CASSLVGTSGRDPSTDTQYF.

The V gene is TRBV21-1, the J gene TRBJ2-1; TRBD2 reflects the table's D call only, with no check against the DNA. TRBV21-1 is classified as a pseudogene. This CDR3 contains 12 residues. CDR3 in DNA: TGTGCCAGCAGACCCCGCGGCAATGAGCAGTTCTTC. Encoded protein: CASRPRGNEQFF.

About this clonotype: Sequence at one end of the junction differs from germline and may be a read error. The chain couples TRBV7-2 to TRBJ2-4, with 7 bases that match TRBD2. The J call may be faulty, since TRBJ2-7 better matches the DNA end. The CDR3 contains 15 residues. CDR1 is SGHTA and CDR2 is FQGNSA in the germline V gene. CDR3 protein: CASSLSVTGGYEQYF. In DNA form, the CDR3 reads TGCGCCAGCAGCTTAAGCGTAACGGGAGGTTACGAGCAGTACTTC.

The rearrangement joins TRBV4-2 to TRBJ2-7; 7 bases fit TRBD1. Germline V gene lookup returns CDR1 LGHNA and CDR2 YNFKEQ. V lost 4 bases and J lost 0; bases outside the gene matches: 9. The CDR3 has 16 amino acids. The CDR3 region has the DNA TGTGCCAGCAGCCCAGTCGGGACAGCAAGCTCCTACGAGCAGTACTTC. Its protein product is CASSPVGTASSYEQYF.

The V call is TRBV28, the J call TRBJ1-3; unclear D gene. The CDR3 is made up of 14 amino acids. V was cut by 3 bases and J by 2 bases, with 8 bases left in between. CDR1 MDHEN and CDR2 SYDVKM come from the germline V gene. The CDR3 DNA follows: TGTGCCAGCAGTTTCATCGGGCCTGGAAACACCATATATTTT. It specifies CASSFIGPGNTIYF.

A few counts support this clonotype. The chain carries TRBV12-3 or TRBV12-4 and TRBJ2-5; D unclear. CDR3 length: 11 amino acids. The V and J ends lost 5 bases and 2 bases respectively, with 3 bases between them. DNA of the CDR3: TGTGCCAGCAGTATGCAAGAGACCCAGTACTTC. Amino acids: CASSMQETQYF.

The chain employs TRBV12-3 or TRBV12-4 and TRBJ1-4, with D possibly being TRBD1 (5 bases). The V and J ends lost 9 bases and 11 bases respectively, with 13 bases between them. This CDR3 region has 11 residues. The CDR3 is CASGQPWKLFF. The CDR3 DNA follows: TGTGCCAGTGGACAACCTTGGAAACTGTTTTTT.

Turning to this clonotype: This may be a read error: a much more frequent sequence differs by one nucleotide. The chain carries TRBV7-8 and TRBJ2-1; no clear D gene. Germline CDR1 and CDR2: SGHVS and FQNEAQ. Trimming shortened V by 3 bases and J by 9 bases, and 9 bases separated the two germline ends. CDR3 length equals 12 residues. The DNA for the CDR3 is TGTGCCAGCAGCTTTTCTACGGGTGAGCAGTTCTTC. Encoded protein: CASSFSTGEQFF.

This clonotype was seen only a few times. The chain has TRBV9 and TRBJ1-1, with D uncertain. Trimming took off 3 bases at V and 0 bases at J, with 12 bases between the two ends. This CDR3 is built from 15 residues. Germline lookup yields CDR1 SGDLS and CDR2 YYNGEE. The CDR3 sequence: CASSDARQMNTEAFF. The CDR3 DNA reads as TGTGCCAGCAGCGACGCACGCCAGATGAACACTGAAGCTTTCTTT.

The chain has TRBV14 and TRBJ2-1, with TRBD2 matching 9 bases. Losses at the gene ends were 4 bases for V and 2 bases for J; bases not matched to a gene: 9. The germline gives CDR1 SGHDN, CDR2 FVKESK. The CDR3 loop spans 17 amino acids. CDR3 bases: TGTGCCAGCAGCCCTTCATATAGCGGGAGAACCTACAATGAGCAGTTCTTC. Protein sequence: CASSPSYSGRTYNEQFF.

The chain couples TRBV10-3 to TRBJ2-1, with 10 positions matching TRBD1. Trimming removed 5 bases from V and 12 bases from J; junction bases left unmatched: 22. Germline V CDR1 and CDR2: ENHRY, SYGVKD. There are 18 residues in the CDR3. This CDR3 reads CAISPNQNRDRGENTQFF. For the CDR3, the DNA is TGTGCCATCAGTCCGAACCAAAACCGGGACAGGGGTGAAAATACGCAGTTCTTC.

This clonotype has just a few counts. The chain links TRBV7-3 to TRBJ2-5, with 9 bases matching TRBD2. The CDR3 has 15 residues. Germline CDR1 reads SGHTA; CDR2 reads FQGTGA. With V trimmed by 3 bases and J by 3 bases, 5 bases remained unmatched. This chain's CDR3 is CASSFRGLAKETQYF. CDR3 in DNA: TGTGCCAGCAGCTTTAGAGGACTAGCGAAAGAGACCCAGTACTTC.

The gene calls are TRBV9 and TRBJ2-5; D not resolved. Germline V lookup: CDR1 SGDLS, CDR2 YYNGEE. V was pared by 0 bases and J by 1 base, with 10 bases between. This CDR3 has 15 residues. The CDR3: CASSVATKGQETQYF. CDR3 in DNA: TGTGCCAGCAGCGTAGCTACTAAGGGCCAAGAGACCCAGTACTTC.

Only a few counts were recorded for this clonotype. The chain combines TRBV18 with TRBJ2-3; D is perhaps TRBD2 (5 bases). Germline CDR1 is KGHSH and CDR2 is LQKENI. CDR3 size: 14 residues. V lost 5 bases, J lost 1 base, and 10 bases lay in between. The CDR3 protein is CASSTGIRTDTQYF. The CDR3 region has the DNA TGTGCCAGCTCAACGGGAATACGCACAGATACGCAGTATTTT.

The chain carries TRBV20-1 and TRBJ2-1, with TRBD2 matching 11 bases. The germline V gene encodes CDR1 DFQATT and CDR2 SNEGSKA (reference sequence). The CDR3 is 17 residues long. V lost 3 bases to trimming and J lost 6 bases; unmatched junction nucleotides: 13. The CDR3 here is CSASGPGTSGHCNEQFF. The CDR3 coding sequence is TGCAGTGCTAGTGGCCCCGGGACTAGCGGCCATTGCAATGAGCAGTTCTTC.

This clonotype was seen a handful of times. The V and J genes are TRBV7-2 and TRBJ2-7, with 10 bases matching TRBD1. This CDR3 has 14 residues. Germline assignment: CDR1 SGHTA and CDR2 FQGNSA. The V and J ends lost 3 bases and 4 bases, in that order; junction bases with no gene match: 3. The CDR3 here is CASSFQGQGYEQYF. The CDR3 DNA is TGTGCCAGCAGCTTCCAGGGACAGGGGTACGAGCAGTACTTC.

This clonotype occurred many times. The chain couples TRBV28 to TRBJ2-7; TRBD1 matches at 7 bases. The CDR3 contains 14 residues. CDR1 and CDR2 from the germline V gene are MDHEN and SYDVKM. V was clipped by 6 bases and J by 0 bases; unmatched bases: 5. The chain's CDR3 is CASSLGQYSYEQYF. The CDR3 nucleotides are TGTGCCAGCAGCCTGGGACAGTACTCCTACGAGCAGTACTTC.